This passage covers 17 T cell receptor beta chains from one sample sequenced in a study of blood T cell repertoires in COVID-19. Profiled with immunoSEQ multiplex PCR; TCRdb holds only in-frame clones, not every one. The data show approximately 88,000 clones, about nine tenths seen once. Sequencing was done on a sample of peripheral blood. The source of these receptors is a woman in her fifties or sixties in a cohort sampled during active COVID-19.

Written as DNA, the CDR3 is TGTGCCAGCAGGTCAGGGGGCGGGAACACCGGGGAGCTGTTTTTT. The encoded protein is CASRSGGGNTGELFF. The V call is TRBV7-8, the J call TRBJ2-2; 8 bases align to TRBD1. The junction had 4 bases not matched to a gene; V was cut back by 6 bases and J by 1 base. Germline-derived CDR1 and CDR2 are SGHVS and FQNEAQ. CDR3 length: 15 amino acids.

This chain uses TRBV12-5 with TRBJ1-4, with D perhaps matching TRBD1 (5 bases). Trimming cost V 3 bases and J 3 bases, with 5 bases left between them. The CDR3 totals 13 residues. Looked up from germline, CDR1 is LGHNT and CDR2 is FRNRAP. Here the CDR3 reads CASGLGANEKLFF. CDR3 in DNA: TGTGCTAGTGGTTTAGGGGCTAATGAAAAACTGTTTTTT.

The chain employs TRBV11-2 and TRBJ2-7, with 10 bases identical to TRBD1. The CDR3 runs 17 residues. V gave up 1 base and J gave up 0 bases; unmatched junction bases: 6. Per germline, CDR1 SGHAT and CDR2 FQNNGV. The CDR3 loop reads CASSLVGGQGSSYEQYF. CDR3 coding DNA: TGTGCCAGCAGCTTAGTGGGGGGACAGGGGAGCTCCTACGAGCAGTACTTC.

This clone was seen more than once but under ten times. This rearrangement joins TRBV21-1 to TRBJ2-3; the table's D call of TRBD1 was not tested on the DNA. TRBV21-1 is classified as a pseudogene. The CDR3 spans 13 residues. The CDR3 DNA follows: TGTGCCAGCAGGGGACAGGGGGAAGATACGCAGTATTTT. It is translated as CASRGQGEDTQYF.

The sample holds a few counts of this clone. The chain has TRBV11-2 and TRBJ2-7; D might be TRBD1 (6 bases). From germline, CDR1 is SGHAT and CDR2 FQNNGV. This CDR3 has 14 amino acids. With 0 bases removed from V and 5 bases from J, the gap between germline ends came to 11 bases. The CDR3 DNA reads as TGTGCCAGCAGCTTAGAGGTCAGGGGCCACGAGCAGTACTTC. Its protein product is CASSLEVRGHEQYF.

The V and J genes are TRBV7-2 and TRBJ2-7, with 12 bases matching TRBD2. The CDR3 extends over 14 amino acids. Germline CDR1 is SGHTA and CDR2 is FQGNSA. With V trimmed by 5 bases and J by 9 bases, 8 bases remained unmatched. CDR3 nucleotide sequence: TGTGCCAGCAGCCTAGAGACTAGCGGGAGAGGGCAGTACTTC. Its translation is CASSLETSGRGQYF.

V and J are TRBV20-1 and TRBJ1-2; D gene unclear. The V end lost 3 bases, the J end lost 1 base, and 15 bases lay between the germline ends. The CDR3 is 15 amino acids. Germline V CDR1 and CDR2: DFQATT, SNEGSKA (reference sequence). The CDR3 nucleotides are TGCAGTGCTAGTCCCGTGGGAGGCGTTAACTATGGCTACACCTTC. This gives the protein CSASPVGGVNYGYTF.

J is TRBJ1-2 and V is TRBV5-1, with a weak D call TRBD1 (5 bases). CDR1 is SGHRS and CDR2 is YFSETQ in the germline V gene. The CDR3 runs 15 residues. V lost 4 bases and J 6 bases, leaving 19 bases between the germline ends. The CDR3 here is CASSPWGDRTDGYTF. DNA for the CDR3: TGCGCCAGCAGCCCGTGGGGGGACCGTACTGATGGCTACACCTTC.

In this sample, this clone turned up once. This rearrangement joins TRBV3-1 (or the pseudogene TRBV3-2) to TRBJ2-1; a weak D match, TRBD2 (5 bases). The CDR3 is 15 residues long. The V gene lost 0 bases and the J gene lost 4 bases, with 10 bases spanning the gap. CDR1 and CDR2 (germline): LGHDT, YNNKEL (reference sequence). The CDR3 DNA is TGTGCCAGCAGCCAAGATCCAGCGGCTTACAATGAGCAGTTCTTC. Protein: CASSQDPAAYNEQFF.

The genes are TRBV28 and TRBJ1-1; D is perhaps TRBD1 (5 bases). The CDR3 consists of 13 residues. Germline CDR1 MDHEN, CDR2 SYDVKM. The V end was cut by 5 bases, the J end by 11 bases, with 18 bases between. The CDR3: CASSEGLHQLAFF. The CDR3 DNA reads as TGTGCCAGCAGTGAGGGACTCCATCAATTGGCTTTCTTT. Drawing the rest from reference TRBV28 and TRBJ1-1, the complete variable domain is DVKVTQSSRYLVKRTGEKVFLECVQDMDHENMFWYRQDPGLGLRLIYFSYDVKMKEKGDIPEGYSVSREKKERFSLILESASTNQTSMYLCASSEGLHQLAFFGQGTRLTVV.

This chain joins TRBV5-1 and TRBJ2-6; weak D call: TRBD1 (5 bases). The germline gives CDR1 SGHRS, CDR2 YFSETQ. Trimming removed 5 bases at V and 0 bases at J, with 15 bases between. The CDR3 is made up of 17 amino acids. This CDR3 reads CASRFYDSSSGANVLTF. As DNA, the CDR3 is TGCGCCAGCAGATTCTACGACAGCAGCTCTGGGGCCAACGTCCTGACTTTC.

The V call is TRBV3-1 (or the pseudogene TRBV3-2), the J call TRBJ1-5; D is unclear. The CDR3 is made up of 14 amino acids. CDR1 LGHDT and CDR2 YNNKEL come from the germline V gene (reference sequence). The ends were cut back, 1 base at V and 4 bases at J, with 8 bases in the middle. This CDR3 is CASSQGQRNQPQHF. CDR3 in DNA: TGTGCCAGCAGCCAAGGGCAGAGGAATCAGCCCCAGCATTTT.

CDR3 residues: CASSGGGWYGYTF. CDR3 DNA: TGTGCCAGCAGCGGCGGGGGATGGTATGGCTACACCTTC. The gene calls are TRBV13 and TRBJ1-2; weak D call: TRBD1 (5 bases). The germline V gene encodes CDR1 PRHDT and CDR2 FYEKMQ (reference sequence). Trimming took off 5 bases at V and 5 bases at J, with 12 bases between the two ends. The CDR3 has 13 residues.

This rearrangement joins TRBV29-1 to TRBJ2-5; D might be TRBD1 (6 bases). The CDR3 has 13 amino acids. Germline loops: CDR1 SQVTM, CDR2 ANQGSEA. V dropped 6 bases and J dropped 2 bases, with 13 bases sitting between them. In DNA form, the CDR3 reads TGCAGCGTACAGGGTTTGGGGCAAGAGACCCAGTACTTC. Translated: CSVQGLGQETQYF.

The CDR3 is CASSFSGRGGANVLTF. The CDR3 DNA sequence: TGTGCCAGCAGCTTTAGCGGGAGGGGTGGGGCCAACGTCCTGACTTTC. The genes are TRBV5-4 and TRBJ2-6; 11 nucleotides match TRBD2. The junction had 1 base not matched to a gene; V was cut back by 2 bases and J by 3 bases. CDR3 size: 16 residues. Germline assignment: CDR1 SGHNT and CDR2 YYREEE (reference sequence).

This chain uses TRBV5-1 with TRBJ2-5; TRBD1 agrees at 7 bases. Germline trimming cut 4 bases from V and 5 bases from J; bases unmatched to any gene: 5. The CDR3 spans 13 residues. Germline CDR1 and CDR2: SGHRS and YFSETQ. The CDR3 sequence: CASSLQGWETQYF. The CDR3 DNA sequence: TGCGCCAGCAGCCTACAGGGGTGGGAGACCCAGTACTTC. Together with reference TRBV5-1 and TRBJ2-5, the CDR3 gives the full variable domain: KAGVTQTPRYLIKTRGQQVTLSCSPISGHRSVSWYQQTPGQGLQFLFEYFSETQRNKGNFPGRFSGRQFSNSRSEMNVSTLELGDSALYLCASSLQGWETQYFGPGTRLLVL.

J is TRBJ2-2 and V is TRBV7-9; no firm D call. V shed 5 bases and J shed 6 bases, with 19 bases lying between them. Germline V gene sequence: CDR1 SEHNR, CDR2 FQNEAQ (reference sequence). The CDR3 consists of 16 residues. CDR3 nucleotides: TGTGCCAGCAGCCGTTTAAACATAGGCAGGTCCGGGGAGCTGTTTTTT. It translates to CASSRLNIGRSGELFF. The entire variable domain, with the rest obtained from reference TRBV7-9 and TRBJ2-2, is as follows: DTGVSQNPRHKITKRGQNVTFRCDPISEHNRLYWYRQTLGQGPEFLTYFQNEAQLEKSRLLSDRFSAERPKGSFSTLEIQRTEQGDSAMYLCASSRLNIGRSGELFFGEGSRLTVL.